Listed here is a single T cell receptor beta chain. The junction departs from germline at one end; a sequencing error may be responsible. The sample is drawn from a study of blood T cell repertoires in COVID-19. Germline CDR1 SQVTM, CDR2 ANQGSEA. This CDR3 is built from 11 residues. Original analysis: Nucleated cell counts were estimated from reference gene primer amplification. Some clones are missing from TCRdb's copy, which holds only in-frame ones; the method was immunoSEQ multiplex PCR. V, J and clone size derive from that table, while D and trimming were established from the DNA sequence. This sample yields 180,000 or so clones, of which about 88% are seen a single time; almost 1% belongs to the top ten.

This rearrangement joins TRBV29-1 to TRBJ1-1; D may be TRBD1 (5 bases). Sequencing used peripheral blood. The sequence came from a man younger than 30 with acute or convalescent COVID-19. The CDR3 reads CSAEDSTEAFF. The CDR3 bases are TGCAGCGCTGAAGACAGCACTGAAGCTTTCTTT.